This T cell receptor (beta chain) was sequenced in a study of T cell changes during pregnancy in multiple sclerosis. Assay: immunoSEQ multiplex PCR; the TCRdb copy retains only in-frame clones and omits some. The sample holds about 57,000 clones, more than 80% seen once. This CDR3 contains 13 residues. V was shortened by 5 bases and J by 6 bases, with 14 bases between the two germline ends. Per germline, CDR1 MDHEN and CDR2 SYDVKM. Specimen: CD4+ T cells from peripheral blood mononuclear cells, collected before pregnancy. The chain links TRBV28 to TRBJ2-7; possibly TRBD2 for D (6 bases). This clonotype was obtained from a female donor with multiple sclerosis, enrolled in a pregnancy study. CDR3 loop: CASSAGPSPEQYF. The CDR3 DNA is TGTGCCAGCAGTGCGGGACCATCTCCCGAGCAGTACTTC. Combining the CDR3 with reference TRBV28 and TRBJ2-7 gives the whole variable domain DVKVTQSSRYLVKRTGEKVFLECVQDMDHENMFWYRQDPGLGLRLIYFSYDVKMKEKGDIPEGYSVSREKKERFSLILESASTNQTSMYLCASSAGPSPEQYFGPGTRLTVT.